This T cell receptor (beta chain) was recorded in a study of CD8 T cells in ankylosing spondylitis. Study results and caveats: Relatively scarce in peripheral blood, disease-linked clones were CD8+. Within ankylosing spondylitis blood, a TCR beta motif made up of roughly eight highly homologous variants appeared to be characteristic.

The V gene end was trimmed by 4 bases and the J gene end by 7 bases; junction bases not matched to a gene: 9. Germline V gives CDR1 SGDLS, CDR2 YYNGEE. This CDR3 has 16 residues. This clonotype was seen ten or more times. Its specificity is unknown. TCRdb used MiXCR to reprocess the 5' RACE reads, holding one entry per CDR3 protein. This sample has some 40,000 distinct CDR3 sequences, with approximately 3% found just once. The TCR comes from a male donor with ankylosing spondylitis or in good health (not recorded which). The chain recombines TRBV9 with TRBJ1-4; TRBD1 aligns across 11 bases. Sequencing was carried out using blood, either unsorted or a sorted T cell fraction (not recorded which). The CDR3 DNA follows: TGTGCCAGCAGCCCCTCTTCCGGGACAGGGGGTGAAAAACTGTTTTTT. It is translated as CASSPSSGTGGEKLFF.